This T cell receptor (beta chain) was captured in a study of patients and donors after allogeneic stem cell transplantation. The CDR3 totals 14 residues. J gave up 7 bases and V 4 bases, and 7 bases lay outside the gene matches. TCRdb used MiXCR to reprocess the RT-PCR reads, holding one entry per CDR3 protein. This repertoire shows fewer than 180,000 distinct CDR3 sequences, about 40% found once; its top ten account for around half. This clonotype was observed a few times. This TCR was sampled from a human donor who was either an allogeneic HSCT recipient or a stem cell or donor lymphocyte infusion donor (not recorded which). It is not recorded whose cells these are; they may come from a transplant donor. Material: blood, either unsorted or a sorted T cell fraction (not recorded which). V usage is TRBV12-3 or TRBV12-4 and J usage is TRBJ1-2; 9 bases line up with TRBD1. Here the CDR3 DNA reads TGTGCCAGCAGTTGGGGACAGGGACTCTTTGGCTACACCTTC. Amino acid sequence: CASSWGQGLFGYTF.